These T cell receptor beta chains were read from a single sample in a study of shared clonotypes between healthy human individuals. The data were produced by immunoSEQ multiplex PCR, yet TCRdb's version contains in-frame clones alone and is incomplete. The sample has 2 million to 2.5 million clones, 93% seen once. The sample comprised naive CD4+ T cells from PBMCs. All receptors come from a man younger than 35 in good health. Some clones in this sample may be carry-over from other donors' samples. CDR3s include the opening cysteine and the closing phenylalanine or tryptophan. Fields, in order: clone size, V gene, D gene, J gene, CDR3 DNA, CDR3 protein. D genes are given only for firm matches. Rows give clone size only sometimes, using once, few, many, or a class for an expanded clone.

abundance: once; v_gene: TRBV7-1; d_gene: TRBD1; j_gene: TRBJ2-1; CDR3nt: TGTGCCAGCAGCTCGGGACAGGGGGCTGGAGGTTCCTACAATGAGCAGTTCTTC; CDR3aa: CASSSGQGAGGSYNEQFF
abundance: NA; v_gene: TRBV5-1; d_gene: TRBD2; j_gene: TRBJ2-4; CDR3nt: TGCGCCAGCAGCTTGGCGGGACTAGGCGGAAACATTCAGTACTTC; CDR3aa: CASSLAGLGGNIQYF
abundance: once; v_gene: TRBV6-1; d_gene: NA; j_gene: TRBJ1-1; CDR3nt: TGTGCCAGCAGTGAAGGGGGCAGGGCTAAATTTGAAGCTTTCTTT; CDR3aa: CASSEGGRAKFEAFF
abundance: NA; v_gene: TRBV27; d_gene: TRBD1; j_gene: TRBJ2-1; CDR3nt: TGTGCCAGCAGTAAACAACAGGGGGACCACAATGAGCAGTTCTTC; CDR3aa: CASSKQQGDHNEQFF
abundance: NA; v_gene: TRBV27; d_gene: TRBD2; j_gene: TRBJ2-7; CDR3nt: TGTGCCAGCAGTTTCTCTTGGGCCGGGAGGGAGCAGTACTTC; CDR3aa: CASSFSWAGREQYF
abundance: NA; v_gene: TRBV11-2; d_gene: TRBD1; j_gene: TRBJ2-2; CDR3nt: TGTGCCAGCAGCTTGGGAGACAGGGCAGCCGGGGAGCTGTTTTTT; CDR3aa: CASSLGDRAAGELFF
abundance: NA; v_gene: TRBV2; d_gene: TRBD1; j_gene: TRBJ2-7; CDR3nt: TGTGCCAGCAGGGGACAGGGGCGGGAGCAGTACTTC; CDR3aa: CASRGQGREQYF
abundance: NA; v_gene: TRBV19; d_gene: TRBD1; j_gene: TRBJ2-7; CDR3nt: TGTGCCAGTCCTCGACAGGGCAAGTGCGACGAGCAGTACTTC; CDR3aa: CASPRQGKCDEQYF
abundance: NA; v_gene: TRBV5-1; d_gene: NA; j_gene: TRBJ2-7; CDR3nt: TGCGCCAGCAGCTTGGGTGGGACCTCGCGCCACGAGCAGTACTTC; CDR3aa: CASSLGGTSRHEQYF
abundance: NA; v_gene: TRBV29-1; d_gene: TRBD2; j_gene: TRBJ2-2; CDR3nt: TGCAGCGTTGAGCCGCGGGAGGTTACCGGGGAGCTGTTTTTT; CDR3aa: CSVEPREVTGELFF
abundance: NA; v_gene: TRBV5-6; d_gene: TRBD1; j_gene: TRBJ2-2; CDR3nt: TGTGCCAGCAGCGTGGGGACAGCCGAGGAGCTGTTTTTT; CDR3aa: CASSVGTAEELFF
abundance: NA; v_gene: TRBV7-3; d_gene: NA; j_gene: TRBJ1-2; CDR3nt: TGTGCCAGCAGCTCACAGGCCTATGGCTACACCTTC; CDR3aa: CASSSQAYGYTF
abundance: NA; v_gene: TRBV27; d_gene: TRBD2; j_gene: TRBJ2-7; CDR3nt: TGTGCCAGCAGTTCCGGGACCGGCGGGGGTGGGGAGCAGTACTTC; CDR3aa: CASSSGTGGGGEQYF
abundance: NA; v_gene: TRBV2; d_gene: NA; j_gene: TRBJ1-3; CDR3nt: TGTGCCAGCAGTGAAACAGGGAGTTCTGGAAACACCATATATTTT; CDR3aa: CASSETGSSGNTIYF
abundance: NA; v_gene: TRBV10-3; d_gene: NA; j_gene: TRBJ1-2; CDR3nt: TGTGCCATCAGTGAGACCGACAGCTATGGCTACACCTTC; CDR3aa: CAISETDSYGYTF
abundance: NA; v_gene: TRBV27; d_gene: TRBD1; j_gene: TRBJ2-1; CDR3nt: TGTGCCAGCAGTTTCTTGGGACAGGGAGGAGATGAGCAGTTCTTC; CDR3aa: CASSFLGQGGDEQFF
abundance: NA; v_gene: TRBV5-1; d_gene: NA; j_gene: TRBJ2-5; CDR3nt: TGCGCCAGCAGCTCGCCTGAGTTGGGATACCAAGAGACCCAGTACTTC; CDR3aa: CASSSPELGYQETQYF
abundance: NA; v_gene: TRBV7-9; d_gene: NA; j_gene: TRBJ1-1; CDR3nt: TGTGCCAGCAGCTTATTTCAGGGCCCCGGGACTGAAGCTTTCTTT; CDR3aa: CASSLFQGPGTEAFF
abundance: NA; v_gene: TRBV28; d_gene: TRBD2; j_gene: TRBJ2-2; CDR3nt: TGTGCAGCAGGGTCTAGCGGGGAGGCCGGGGAGCTGTTTTTT; CDR3aa: CAAGSSGEAGELFF
abundance: NA; v_gene: TRBV11-2; d_gene: NA; j_gene: TRBJ2-7; CDR3nt: TGTGCCAGCAGCTTTCAAGAAGGGATCGGTGAGCAGTACTTC; CDR3aa: CASSFQEGIGEQYF
abundance: few; v_gene: TRBV7-9; d_gene: NA; j_gene: TRBJ1-1; CDR3nt: TGTGCCAGCAGCCTCGCGGGACGGGAAGCTTTCTTT; CDR3aa: CASSLAGREAFF
abundance: NA; v_gene: TRBV5-1; d_gene: TRBD1; j_gene: TRBJ1-5; CDR3nt: TGCGCCAGCAGCTGGACAGGGAATGATCAGCCCCAGCATTTT; CDR3aa: CASSWTGNDQPQHF
abundance: NA; v_gene: TRBV5-1; d_gene: NA; j_gene: TRBJ2-3; CDR3nt: TGCGCCAGCAGCCCTGGGACCGCGGCAGATACGCAGTATTTT; CDR3aa: CASSPGTAADTQYF
abundance: NA; v_gene: TRBV18; d_gene: TRBD2; j_gene: TRBJ2-2; CDR3nt: TGTGCCAGCTCACCGGGAGCGGGAGGGCCGTCCGGGGAGCTGTTTTTT; CDR3aa: CASSPGAGGPSGELFF
abundance: once; v_gene: TRBV7-9; d_gene: NA; j_gene: TRBJ1-4; CDR3nt: TGTGCCAGCAGCTCTTTCCATGAAAAACTGTTTTTT; CDR3aa: CASSSFHEKLFF
abundance: NA; v_gene: TRBV5-6; d_gene: TRBD1; j_gene: TRBJ2-5; CDR3nt: TGTGCCAGCAGAGGGACAGGGAGGAGCGAGACCCAGTACTTC; CDR3aa: CASRGTGRSETQYF
abundance: NA; v_gene: TRBV14; d_gene: TRBD1; j_gene: TRBJ1-1; CDR3nt: TGTGCCAGCAGCGTCAGACAGGGGGGCACTGAAGCTTTCTTT; CDR3aa: CASSVRQGGTEAFF
abundance: NA; v_gene: TRBV7-8; d_gene: NA; j_gene: TRBJ2-3; CDR3nt: TGTGCCAGCACCTCCGGCTGGGGAGCGACCGCGGGGGATACGCAGTATTTT; CDR3aa: CASTSGWGATAGDTQYF
abundance: NA; v_gene: TRBV9; d_gene: NA; j_gene: TRBJ2-5; CDR3nt: TGTGCCAGCAGCGTAACCGGGGAAGAGACCCAGTACTTC; CDR3aa: CASSVTGEETQYF
abundance: NA; v_gene: TRBV5-1; d_gene: NA; j_gene: TRBJ2-3; CDR3nt: TGCGCCAGCAGCTCGGGGAGCACAGATACGCAGTATTTT; CDR3aa: CASSSGSTDTQYF
abundance: NA; v_gene: TRBV5-1; d_gene: NA; j_gene: TRBJ1-1; CDR3nt: TGCGCCAGCAGCTTACAGGGAGATGAAGCTTTCTTT; CDR3aa: CASSLQGDEAFF
abundance: NA; v_gene: TRBV15; d_gene: NA; j_gene: TRBJ1-1; CDR3nt: TGTGCCACCAGCAGAGAAACAGGGACGACTGAAGCTTTCTTT; CDR3aa: CATSRETGTTEAFF
abundance: NA; v_gene: TRBV7-3; d_gene: NA; j_gene: TRBJ2-1; CDR3nt: TGTGCCAGCAGCTTAAATCCCACGGGATTAGGGTATGAGCAGTTCTTC; CDR3aa: CASSLNPTGLGYEQFF
abundance: NA; v_gene: TRBV5-8; d_gene: NA; j_gene: TRBJ1-5; CDR3nt: TGTGCCAGCAGCTTCCTACAGGAACATCAGCCCCAGCATTTT; CDR3aa: CASSFLQEHQPQHF
abundance: NA; v_gene: TRBV28; d_gene: TRBD1; j_gene: TRBJ1-4; CDR3nt: TGTGCCAGCAGTTTGGTGACAGGGGGCGAAAAACTGTTTTTT; CDR3aa: CASSLVTGGEKLFF
abundance: NA; v_gene: TRBV28; d_gene: NA; j_gene: TRBJ2-2; CDR3nt: TGTGCCAGCAAGTATTGGAACACCGGGGAGCTGTTTTTT; CDR3aa: CASKYWNTGELFF
abundance: NA; v_gene: TRBV10-1; d_gene: TRBD2; j_gene: TRBJ2-5; CDR3nt: TGCGCCAGCAAGGGCCGGGAGGGCCGCCGACACCAAGAGACCCAGTACTTC; CDR3aa: CASKGREGRRHQETQYF
abundance: once; v_gene: TRBV4-1; d_gene: NA; j_gene: TRBJ2-5; CDR3nt: TGCGCCAGCAGCCAAGCGTCCATAGCGCGGGAGACCCAGTACTTC; CDR3aa: CASSQASIARETQYF
abundance: NA; v_gene: TRBV27; d_gene: TRBD1; j_gene: TRBJ2-4; CDR3nt: TGTGCCAGCCTCCCCCACAGGGGTTTAGGCATTCAGTACTTC; CDR3aa: CASLPHRGLGIQYF
abundance: NA; v_gene: TRBV30; d_gene: NA; j_gene: TRBJ1-3; CDR3nt: TGTGCCTGGAGTGTTCGGGCGCGCTCTGGAAACACCATATATTTT; CDR3aa: CAWSVRARSGNTIYF
abundance: NA; v_gene: TRBV2; d_gene: TRBD2; j_gene: TRBJ2-5; CDR3nt: TGTGCCAGTGAGGCAGCGGGAGGGACCCAGTACTTC; CDR3aa: CASEAAGGTQYF
abundance: NA; v_gene: TRBV7-9; d_gene: TRBD2; j_gene: TRBJ2-6; CDR3nt: TGTGCCAGCAGCCCCGGACTAGCGGGGTTGGGACCCAACGTCCTGACTTTC; CDR3aa: CASSPGLAGLGPNVLTF
abundance: few; v_gene: TRBV9; d_gene: NA; j_gene: TRBJ2-2; CDR3nt: TGTGCCAGCAGCGCACAGTCCGGGGGTACCGGGGAGCTGTTTTTT; CDR3aa: CASSAQSGGTGELFF
abundance: once; v_gene: TRBV6-5; d_gene: NA; j_gene: TRBJ2-7; CDR3nt: TGTGCCAGCAGTCCGTACAGGGCCGGCTACGAGCAGTACTTC; CDR3aa: CASSPYRAGYEQYF
abundance: few; v_gene: TRBV5-1; d_gene: NA; j_gene: TRBJ1-1; CDR3nt: TGCGCCAGCAGCTTGGAACGGACGAACACTGAAGCTTTCTTT; CDR3aa: CASSLERTNTEAFF